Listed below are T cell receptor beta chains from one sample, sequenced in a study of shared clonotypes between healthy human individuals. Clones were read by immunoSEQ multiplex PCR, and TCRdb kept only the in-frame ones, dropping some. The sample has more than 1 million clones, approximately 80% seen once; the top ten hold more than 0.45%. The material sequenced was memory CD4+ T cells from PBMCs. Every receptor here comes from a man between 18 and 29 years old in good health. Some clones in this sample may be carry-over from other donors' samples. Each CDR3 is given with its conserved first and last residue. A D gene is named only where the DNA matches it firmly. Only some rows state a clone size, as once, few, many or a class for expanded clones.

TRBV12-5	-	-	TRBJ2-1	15	TGTGCTAGTGGTTTCGGTTCTGGAGCCTACAATGAGCAGTTCTTC	CASGFGSGAYNEQFF
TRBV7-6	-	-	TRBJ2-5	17	TGTGCCAGCAGCCCGCGGCGGCGGCAGGGGGGTACGGAGACCCAGTACTTC	CASSPRRRQGGTETQYF
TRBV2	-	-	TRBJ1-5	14	TGTGCCAGCAGTGCAGATTCAAGCAATCAGCCCCAGCATTTT	CASSADSSNQPQHF
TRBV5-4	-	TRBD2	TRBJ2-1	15	TGTGCCAGCAGCTCTCGTGGGACTAGCGGGATTGAGCAGTTCTTC	CASSSRGTSGIEQFF
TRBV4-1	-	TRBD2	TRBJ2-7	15	TGCGCCAGCAGCCAGGGACTAAGGGACCTCTACGAGCAGTACTTC	CASSQGLRDLYEQYF
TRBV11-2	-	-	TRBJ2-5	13	TGTGCCAGCATGCGGGGGCTCCGAGAGACCCAGTACTTC	CASMRGLRETQYF
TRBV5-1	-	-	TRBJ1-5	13	TGCGCCAGCAGCTTGATGGGGGATCAGCCCCAGCATTTT	CASSLMGDQPQHF
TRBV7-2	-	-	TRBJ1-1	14	TGTGCCAGCAGCTTTCTCGGCAGGAACACTGAAGCTTTCTTT	CASSFLGRNTEAFF
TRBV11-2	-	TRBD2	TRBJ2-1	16	TGTGCCAGCAGCTTAGCGGGAGGTCGTTACTACAATGAGCAGTTCTTC	CASSLAGGRYYNEQFF
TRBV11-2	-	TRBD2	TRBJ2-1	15	TGTGCCAGCAGCAGGGGACTAGCGGGAGGAATCGAGCAGTTCTTC	CASSRGLAGGIEQFF
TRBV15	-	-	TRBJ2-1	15	TGTGCCACCAGCAGAGATTTGGCAGGCTACAATGAGCAGTTCTTC	CATSRDLAGYNEQFF
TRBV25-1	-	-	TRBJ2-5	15	TGTGCCAGCAGTCTCCATCAGGGTTTCCAAGAGACCCAGTACTTC	CASSLHQGFQETQYF
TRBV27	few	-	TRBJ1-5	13	TGTGCCAGCAGTTTCCAGGATGGGCAGCCCCAGCATTTT	CASSFQDGQPQHF
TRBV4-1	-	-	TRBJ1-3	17	TGCGCCAGCAGCCAAGATCGACAGTCAATCTCTGGAAACACCATATATTTT	CASSQDRQSISGNTIYF
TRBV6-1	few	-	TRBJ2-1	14	TGTGCCAGCGAAAGCGTTAGCTCCTACAATGAGCAGTTCTTC	CASESVSSYNEQFF
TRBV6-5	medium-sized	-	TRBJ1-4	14	TGTGCCAGCAGTTACGGAGGGTGGAATGAAAAACTGTTTTTT	CASSYGGWNEKLFF